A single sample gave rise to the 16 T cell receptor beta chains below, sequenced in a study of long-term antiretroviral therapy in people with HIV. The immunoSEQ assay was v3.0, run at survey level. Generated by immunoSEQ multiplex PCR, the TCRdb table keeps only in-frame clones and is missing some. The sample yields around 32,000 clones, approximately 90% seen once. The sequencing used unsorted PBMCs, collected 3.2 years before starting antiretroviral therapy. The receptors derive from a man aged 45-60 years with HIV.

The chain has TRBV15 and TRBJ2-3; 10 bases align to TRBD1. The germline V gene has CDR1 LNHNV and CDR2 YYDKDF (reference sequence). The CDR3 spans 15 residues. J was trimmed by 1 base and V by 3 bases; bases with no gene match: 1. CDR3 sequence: CATSSGTGGTDTQYF. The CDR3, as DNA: TGTGCCACCAGCAGTGGGACAGGGGGCACAGATACGCAGTATTTT.

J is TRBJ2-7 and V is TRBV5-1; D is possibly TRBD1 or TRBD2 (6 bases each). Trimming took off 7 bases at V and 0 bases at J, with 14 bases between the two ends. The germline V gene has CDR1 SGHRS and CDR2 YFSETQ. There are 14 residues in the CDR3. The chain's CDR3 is CASREGGGSYEQYF. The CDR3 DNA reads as TGCGCCAGCCGAGAGGGGGGAGGCTCCTACGAGCAGTACTTC.

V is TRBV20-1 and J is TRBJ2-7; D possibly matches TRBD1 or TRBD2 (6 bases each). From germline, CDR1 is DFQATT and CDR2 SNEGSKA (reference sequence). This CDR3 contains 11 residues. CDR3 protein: CSGGGTYEQYF. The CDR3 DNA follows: TGCAGCGGGGGCGGGACCTACGAGCAGTACTTC.

The CDR3: CASSPVSGRTDTQYF. The CDR3 DNA follows: TGTGCCAGCAGCCCCGTTAGCGGGAGAACAGATACGCAGTATTTT. The V gene is TRBV5-4, the J gene TRBJ2-3; 9 bases match TRBD2. V was clipped by 4 bases and J by 3 bases; unmatched bases: 6. This CDR3 is 15 amino acids long. The germline V gene has CDR1 SGHNT and CDR2 YYREEE (reference sequence).

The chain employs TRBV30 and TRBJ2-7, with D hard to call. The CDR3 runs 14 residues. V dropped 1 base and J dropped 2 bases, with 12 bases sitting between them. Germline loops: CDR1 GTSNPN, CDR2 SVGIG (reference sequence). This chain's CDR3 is CAWSGEQYPYEQYF. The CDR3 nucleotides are TGTGCCTGGAGTGGGGAACAGTATCCCTACGAGCAGTACTTC.

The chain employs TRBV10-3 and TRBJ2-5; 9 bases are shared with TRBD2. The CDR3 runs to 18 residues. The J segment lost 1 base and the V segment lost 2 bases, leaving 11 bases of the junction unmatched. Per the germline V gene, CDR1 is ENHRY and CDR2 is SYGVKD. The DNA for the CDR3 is TGTGCCATCAGTGAGGGGCTAGCGGGACGGAAGACCCAAGAGACCCAGTACTTC. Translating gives CAISEGLAGRKTQETQYF.

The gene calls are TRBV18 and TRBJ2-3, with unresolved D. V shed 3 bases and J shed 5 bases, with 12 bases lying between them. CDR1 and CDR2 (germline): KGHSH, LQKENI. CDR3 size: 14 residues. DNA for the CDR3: TGTGCCAGCTCACCCGCTTTGGTCCTAGATACGCAGTATTTT. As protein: CASSPALVLDTQYF.

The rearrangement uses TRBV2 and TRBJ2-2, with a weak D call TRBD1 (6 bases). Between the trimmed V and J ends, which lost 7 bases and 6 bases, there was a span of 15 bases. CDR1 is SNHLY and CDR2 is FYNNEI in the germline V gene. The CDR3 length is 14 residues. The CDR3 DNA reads TGTGCCAGCACCTTAACAGGGATGTCCGGGGAGCTGTTTTTT. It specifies CASTLTGMSGELFF.

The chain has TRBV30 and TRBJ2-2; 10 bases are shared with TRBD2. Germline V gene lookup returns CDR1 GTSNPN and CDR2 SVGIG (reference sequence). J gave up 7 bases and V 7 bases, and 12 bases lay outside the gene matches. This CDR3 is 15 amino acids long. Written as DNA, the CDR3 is TGTGCCTTTTCGAAACTAGCGGGGATGGTCGGGGAGCTGTTTTTT. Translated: CAFSKLAGMVGELFF.

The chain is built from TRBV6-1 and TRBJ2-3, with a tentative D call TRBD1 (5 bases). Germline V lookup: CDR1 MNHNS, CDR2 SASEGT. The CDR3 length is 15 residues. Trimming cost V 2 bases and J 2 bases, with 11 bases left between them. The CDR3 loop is CASSEWQGPTDTQYF. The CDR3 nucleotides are TGTGCCAGCAGTGAATGGCAGGGTCCCACAGATACGCAGTATTTT.

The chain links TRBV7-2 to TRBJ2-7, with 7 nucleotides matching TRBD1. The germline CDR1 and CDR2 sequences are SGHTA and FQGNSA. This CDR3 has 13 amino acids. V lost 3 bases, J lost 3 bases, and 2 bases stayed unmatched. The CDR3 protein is CASSLNRGYEQYF. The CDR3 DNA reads TGTGCCAGCAGCTTGAACAGGGGCTACGAGCAGTACTTC. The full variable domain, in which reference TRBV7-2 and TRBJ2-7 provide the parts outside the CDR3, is GAGVSQSPSNKVTEKGKDVELRCDPISGHTALYWYRQSLGQGLEFLIYFQGNSAPDKSGLPSDRFSAERTGGSVSTLTIQRTQQEDSAVYLCASSLNRGYEQYFGPGTRLTVT.

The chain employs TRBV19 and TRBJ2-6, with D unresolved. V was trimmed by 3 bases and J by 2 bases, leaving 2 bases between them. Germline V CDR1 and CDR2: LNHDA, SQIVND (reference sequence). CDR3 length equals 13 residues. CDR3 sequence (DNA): TGTGCCAGTAGTATCGCTGGGGCCAACGTCCTGACTTTC. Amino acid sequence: CASSIAGANVLTF.

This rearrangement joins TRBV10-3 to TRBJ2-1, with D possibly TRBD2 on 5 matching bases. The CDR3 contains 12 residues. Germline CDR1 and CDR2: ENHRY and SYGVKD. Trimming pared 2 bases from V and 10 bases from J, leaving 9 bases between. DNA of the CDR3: TGTGCCATCAGTGAGAGGACTGGAGAGCAGTTCTTC. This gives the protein CAISERTGEQFF.

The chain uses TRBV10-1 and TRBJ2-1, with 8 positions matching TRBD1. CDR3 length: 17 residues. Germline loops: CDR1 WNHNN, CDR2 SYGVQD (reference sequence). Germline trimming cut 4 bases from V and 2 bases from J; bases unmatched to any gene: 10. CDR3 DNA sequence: TGCGCCAGCAGTGGGGGGCCAAAGACAGGGGCCTACAATGAGCAGTTCTTC. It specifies CASSGGPKTGAYNEQFF.

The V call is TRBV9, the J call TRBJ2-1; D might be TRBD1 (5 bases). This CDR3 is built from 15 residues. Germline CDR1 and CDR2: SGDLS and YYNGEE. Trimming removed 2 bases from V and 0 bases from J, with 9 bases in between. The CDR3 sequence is CASSVTDSSYNEQFF. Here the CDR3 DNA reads TGTGCCAGCAGCGTTACAGACAGCTCCTACAATGAGCAGTTCTTC.

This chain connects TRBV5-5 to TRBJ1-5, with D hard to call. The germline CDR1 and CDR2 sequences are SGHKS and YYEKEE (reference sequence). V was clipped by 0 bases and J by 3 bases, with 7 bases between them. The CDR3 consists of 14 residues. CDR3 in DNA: TGTGCCAGCAGCTTGGGCATGGACAATCAGCCCCAGCATTTT. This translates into CASSLGMDNQPQHF. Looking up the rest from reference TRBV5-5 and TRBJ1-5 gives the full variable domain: DAGVTQSPTHLIKTRGQQVTLRCSPISGHKSVSWYQQVLGQGPQFIFQYYEKEERGRGNFPDRFSARQFPNYSSELNVNALLLGDSALYLCASSLGMDNQPQHFGDGTRLSIL.